This T cell receptor beta chain was profiled in a study of T-cell reconstitution after alpha-beta-depleted transplantation in children. Study outcomes and limitations: Several patients had high TCRbeta diversity at day 60; it came from surviving recipient T cells and thymic progenitors. Reports say that about two months after transplant, the alpha-beta T cells came out of several hundred graft clones that had expanded. Among T cells one year after transplant, newly produced cells accounted for most counts and diversity.

This clonotype came up once. What it binds is unknown. It was with unique molecular identifiers that the TCRbeta library was prepared. A single record per CDR3 protein comes from TCRdb applying MiXCR to the PCR reads. This repertoire shows around 25,000 distinct CDR3 sequences, roughly a sixth found once; its top ten account for about a third. Germline V gene sequence: CDR1 MNHNS, CDR2 SASEGT. Trimming stripped 9 bases from V and 4 bases from J, with 6 bases between. The CDR3 runs to 10 residues. Sequenced here: PBMCs, mostly from graft donor cells, sampled 60 days after TCRalphabeta/CD19-depleted stem cell transplant. The sequence came from a male patient aged 2 to 9 who had a stem cell transplant for acute lymphoblastic leukemia, so the T cells may come from the graft donor. V usage is TRBV6-1 and J usage is TRBJ1-2; no firm D call. The CDR3 DNA reads as TGTGCCAGTTACTCCTATGGCTACACCTTC. Translation: CASYSYGYTF.